These 13 T cell receptor beta chains were sequenced from one sample in a study of T cell changes during pregnancy in multiple sclerosis. Assay: immunoSEQ multiplex PCR; the TCRdb copy retains only in-frame clones and omits some. The sample includes about 67,000 clones, about 91% of them seen just once. The starting material was peripheral blood, obtained in the first trimester of pregnancy. The origin of the receptors is a female donor with multiple sclerosis, enrolled in a pregnancy study.

This chain joins TRBV2 and TRBJ2-1; D might be TRBD2 (6 bases). V shed 2 bases and J shed 3 bases, with 11 bases lying between them. The CDR3 has 15 amino acids. Per the germline V gene, CDR1 is SNHLY and CDR2 is FYNNEI. The CDR3, as DNA: TGTGCCAGCAGTGAATTGGGGCGGGACTACAATGAGCAGTTCTTC. Translated, it gives CASSELGRDYNEQFF. The full variable domain, its missing parts supplied by reference TRBV2 and TRBJ2-1, is EPEVTQTPSHQVTQMGQEVILRCVPISNHLYFYWYRQILGQKVEFLVSFYNNEISEKSEIFDDQFSVERPDGSNFTLKIRSTKLEDSAMYFCASSELGRDYNEQFFGPGTRLTVL.

The V gene is TRBV2, the J gene TRBJ2-5; tentatively, D is TRBD2 (7 bases). V shed 8 bases and J shed 2 bases, with 12 bases lying between them. Germline values: CDR1 SNHLY, CDR2 FYNNEI. The CDR3 is made up of 13 amino acids. CDR3 region: CASGGARQETQYF. The CDR3 DNA sequence: TGTGCCAGCGGGGGGGCCAGACAAGAGACCCAGTACTTC.

V usage is TRBV2 and J usage is TRBJ2-5, with D possibly TRBD2 on 6 matching bases. The germline V gene encodes CDR1 SNHLY and CDR2 FYNNEI. The V end lost 1 base, the J end lost 4 bases, and 13 bases lay between the germline ends. The CDR3 totals 15 residues. CDR3 sequence (DNA): TGTGCCAGCAGTGAAGGGGGAACTAGCCTAGAGACCCAGTACTTC. Protein product: CASSEGGTSLETQYF.

The genes are TRBV12-5 and TRBJ2-2; 7 bases match TRBD2. V lost 5 bases to trimming and J lost 4 bases; unmatched junction nucleotides: 4. The CDR3 loop spans 14 amino acids. The germline gives CDR1 LGHNT, CDR2 FRNRAP. Here the CDR3 reads CASGLGTTTGELFF. For the CDR3, the DNA is TGTGCTAGTGGTCTCGGGACTACCACCGGGGAGCTGTTTTTT.

This chain links TRBV27 with TRBJ1-6; TRBD1 aligns across 8 bases. The CDR3 consists of 16 residues. CDR1 MNHEY and CDR2 SMNVEV come from the germline V gene (reference sequence). After removal of 5 bases from V and 6 bases from J, the junction contained 9 bases not matched to a gene. CDR3 sequence: CASSDRRGLLNSPLHF. CDR3 coding DNA: TGTGCCAGCAGTGACCGCAGGGGGCTTCTTAATTCACCCCTCCACTTT.

V and J are TRBV10-1 and TRBJ2-3, with TRBD2 matching over 10 bases. Germline V gene sequence: CDR1 WNHNN, CDR2 SYGVQD (reference sequence). The CDR3 extends over 15 amino acids. Unmatched junction bases numbered 5, after V lost 4 bases and J lost 4 bases. CDR3 in amino acids: CASSGSSGSPDTQYF. The CDR3 DNA follows: TGCGCCAGCAGTGGCTCTAGCGGGAGTCCAGATACGCAGTATTTT.

The chain uses TRBV9 and TRBJ2-1; 15 bases fit TRBD2. Looked up from germline, CDR1 is SGDLS and CDR2 is YYNGEE. V shed 3 bases and J 9 bases; nucleotides not matched to a gene: 7. There are 16 residues in the CDR3. CDR3 residues: CASSGPPGLAGGEQFF. The CDR3 nucleotides read TGTGCCAGCAGCGGACCTCCGGGACTAGCGGGGGGTGAGCAGTTCTTC.

The chain combines TRBV5-6 with TRBJ1-1, with D tentatively TRBD1 (6 bases). Germline CDR1 SGHDT, CDR2 YYEEEE. The CDR3 loop spans 17 amino acids. The V and J ends lost 0 bases and 4 bases respectively, with 19 bases between them. The CDR3 region has the DNA TGTGCCAGCAGCTTGGGGGTTTGGAGACGAGGGGGCACTGAAGCTTTCTTT. This codes for CASSLGVWRRGGTEAFF.

The chain is built from TRBV5-1 and TRBJ1-1, with D unresolved. CDR1 is SGHRS and CDR2 is YFSETQ in the germline V gene. CDR3 length: 14 residues. V lost 2 bases and J lost 4, with 12 bases in between. The CDR3 reads CASSLAGVPTEAFF. Written as DNA, the CDR3 is TGCGCCAGCAGCTTAGCCGGGGTACCCACTGAAGCTTTCTTT.

This clone was recorded once. The V and J genes are TRBV21-1 and TRBJ1-2. TRBV21-1 is marked as a pseudogene. The CDR3 covers 15 residues. CDR3 residues: CASSKASLLNYGYTF. The CDR3, as DNA: TGTGCCAGCAGCAAAGCCTCCTTACTAAACTATGGCTACACCTTC.

The CDR3 region has the DNA TGCGCCAGCAGCTTGCTAGCGGGAGCCGGGGAGCTGTTTTTT. It specifies CASSLLAGAGELFF. J is TRBJ2-2 and V is TRBV5-1; 10 nucleotides agree with TRBD2. The CDR3 is 14 residues long. J was trimmed by 6 bases and V by 1 base; bases with no gene match: 0. Germline V gene data show CDR1 as SGHRS and CDR2 as YFSETQ.

This clone was found once. The chain couples TRBV30 to TRBJ1-2; TRBD1 aligns across 8 bases. V was clipped by 4 bases and J by 5 bases; unmatched bases: 3. The CDR3 runs 12 residues. The germline V gene encodes CDR1 GTSNPN and CDR2 SVGIG (reference sequence). CDR3 sequence: CAWTGGYYGYTF. As DNA, the CDR3 is TGTGCCTGGACAGGGGGCTATTATGGCTACACCTTC.

This clone was picked up one time. This rearrangement joins TRBV6-1 to TRBJ1-1; perhaps TRBD1 as D (5 bases). From germline, CDR1 is MNHNS and CDR2 SASEGT. V lost 7 bases to trimming and J lost 3 bases, with 18 bases between them. The length of the CDR3 is 15 residues. The CDR3 protein is CASTRRGTGDTEAFF. CDR3 nucleotides: TGTGCCAGCACCCGACGGGGGACGGGCGACACTGAAGCTTTCTTT.